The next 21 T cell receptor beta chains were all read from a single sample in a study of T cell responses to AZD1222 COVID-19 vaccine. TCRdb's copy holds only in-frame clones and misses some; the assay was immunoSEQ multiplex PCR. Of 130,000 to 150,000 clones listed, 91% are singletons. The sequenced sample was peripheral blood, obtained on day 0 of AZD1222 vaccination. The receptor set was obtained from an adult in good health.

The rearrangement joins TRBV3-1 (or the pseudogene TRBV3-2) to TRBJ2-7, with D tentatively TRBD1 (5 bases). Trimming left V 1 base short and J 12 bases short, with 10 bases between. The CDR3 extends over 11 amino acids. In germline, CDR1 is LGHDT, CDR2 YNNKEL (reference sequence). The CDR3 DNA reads TGTGCCAGCAGCCAAGCAGGGTTGGCGTACTTC. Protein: CASSQAGLAYF.

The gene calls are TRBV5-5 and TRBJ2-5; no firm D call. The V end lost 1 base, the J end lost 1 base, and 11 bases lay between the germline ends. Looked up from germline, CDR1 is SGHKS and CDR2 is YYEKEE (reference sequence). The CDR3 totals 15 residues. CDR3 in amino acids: CASSLRHTGQETQYF. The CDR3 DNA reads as TGTGCCAGCAGCTTGAGGCATACGGGCCAAGAGACCCAGTACTTC.

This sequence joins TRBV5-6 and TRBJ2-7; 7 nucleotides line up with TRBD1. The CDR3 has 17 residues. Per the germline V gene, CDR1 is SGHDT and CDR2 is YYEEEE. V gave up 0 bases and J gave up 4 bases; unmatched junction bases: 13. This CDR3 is CASSLDGFRDRSYEQYF. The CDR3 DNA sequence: TGTGCCAGCAGCTTGGATGGTTTTCGGGACAGATCTTACGAGCAGTACTTC.

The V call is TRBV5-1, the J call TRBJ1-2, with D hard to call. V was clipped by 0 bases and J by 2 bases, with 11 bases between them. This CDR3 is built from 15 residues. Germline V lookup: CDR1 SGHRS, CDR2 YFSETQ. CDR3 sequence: CASSLAQVANYGYTF. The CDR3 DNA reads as TGCGCCAGCAGCTTGGCCCAAGTTGCAAACTATGGCTACACCTTC.

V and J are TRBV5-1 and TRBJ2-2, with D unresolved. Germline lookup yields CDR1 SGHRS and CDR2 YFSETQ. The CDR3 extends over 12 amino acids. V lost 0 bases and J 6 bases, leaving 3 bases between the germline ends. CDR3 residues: CASSLDAGELFF. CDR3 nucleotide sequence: TGCGCCAGCAGCTTGGATGCCGGGGAGCTGTTTTTT.

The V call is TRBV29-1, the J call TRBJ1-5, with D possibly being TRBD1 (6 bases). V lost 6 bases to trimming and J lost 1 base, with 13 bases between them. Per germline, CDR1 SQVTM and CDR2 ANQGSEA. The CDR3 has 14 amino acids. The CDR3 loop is CSVSGGLSNQPQHF. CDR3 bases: TGCAGCGTATCGGGGGGCCTCAGCAATCAGCCCCAGCATTTT.

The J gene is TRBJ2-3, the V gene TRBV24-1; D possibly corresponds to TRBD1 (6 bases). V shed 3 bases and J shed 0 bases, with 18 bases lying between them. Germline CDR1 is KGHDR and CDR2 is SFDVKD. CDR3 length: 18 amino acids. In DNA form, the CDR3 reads TGTGCCACCAGTGATCCAAGGGGGAGCGGAGGAAGCACAGATACGCAGTATTTT. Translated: CATSDPRGSGGSTDTQYF.

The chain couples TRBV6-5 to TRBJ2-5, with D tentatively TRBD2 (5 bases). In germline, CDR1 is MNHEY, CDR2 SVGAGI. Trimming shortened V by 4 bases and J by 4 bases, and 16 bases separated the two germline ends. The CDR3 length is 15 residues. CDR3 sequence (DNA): TGTGCCAGCAGTTCTAGTTTCTCTGGAGGAGAGACCCAGTACTTC. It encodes CASSSSFSGGETQYF.

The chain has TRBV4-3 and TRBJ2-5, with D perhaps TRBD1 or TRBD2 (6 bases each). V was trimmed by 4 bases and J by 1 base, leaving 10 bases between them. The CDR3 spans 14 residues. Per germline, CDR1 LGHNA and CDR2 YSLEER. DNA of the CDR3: TGCGCCAGCAGCCCCAAGGGGGGCCAAGAGACCCAGTACTTC. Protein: CASSPKGGQETQYF.

The CDR3 DNA is TGTGCCAGCCAACAGACTTGGACAGCCACCTACGAGCAGTACTTC. Its protein product is CASQQTWTATYEQYF. V and J are TRBV28 and TRBJ2-7; a weak D match, TRBD1 (6 bases). The CDR3 loop spans 15 amino acids. V was clipped by 8 bases and J by 2 bases, with 19 bases between them. Germline V lookup: CDR1 MDHEN, CDR2 SYDVKM.

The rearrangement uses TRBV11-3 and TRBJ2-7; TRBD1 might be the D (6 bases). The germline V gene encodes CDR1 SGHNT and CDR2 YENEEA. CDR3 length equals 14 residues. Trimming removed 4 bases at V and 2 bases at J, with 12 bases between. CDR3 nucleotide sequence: TGTGCCAGCAGCTCGGCAGGGGATACCTACGAGCAGTACTTC. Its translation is CASSSAGDTYEQYF.

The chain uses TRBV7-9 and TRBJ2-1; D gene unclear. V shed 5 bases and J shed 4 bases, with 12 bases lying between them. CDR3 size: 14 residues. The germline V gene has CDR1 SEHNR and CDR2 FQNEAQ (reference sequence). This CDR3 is CASSQGDVYNEQFF. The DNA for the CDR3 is TGTGCCAGCAGCCAAGGAGATGTATACAATGAGCAGTTCTTC.

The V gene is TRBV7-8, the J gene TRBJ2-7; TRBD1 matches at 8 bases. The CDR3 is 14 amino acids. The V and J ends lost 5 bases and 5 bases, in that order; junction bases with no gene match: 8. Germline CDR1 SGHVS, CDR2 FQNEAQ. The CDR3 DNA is TGTGCCAGCAGCCGGGACAGGCGGAGGAACGAGCAGTACTTC. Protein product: CASSRDRRRNEQYF.

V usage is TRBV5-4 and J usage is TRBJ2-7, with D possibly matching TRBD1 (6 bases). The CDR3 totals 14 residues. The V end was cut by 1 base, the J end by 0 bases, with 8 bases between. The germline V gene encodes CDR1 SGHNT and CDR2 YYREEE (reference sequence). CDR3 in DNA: TGTGCCAGCAGCTTGCAGGGGAGCTCCTACGAGCAGTACTTC. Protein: CASSLQGSSYEQYF.

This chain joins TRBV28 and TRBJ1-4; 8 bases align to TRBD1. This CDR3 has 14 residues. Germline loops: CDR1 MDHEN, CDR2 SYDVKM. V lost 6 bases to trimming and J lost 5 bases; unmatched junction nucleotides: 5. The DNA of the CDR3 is TGTGCCAGCAGCCCCCCAGGGGGCAATGAAAAACTGTTTTTT. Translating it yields CASSPPGGNEKLFF.

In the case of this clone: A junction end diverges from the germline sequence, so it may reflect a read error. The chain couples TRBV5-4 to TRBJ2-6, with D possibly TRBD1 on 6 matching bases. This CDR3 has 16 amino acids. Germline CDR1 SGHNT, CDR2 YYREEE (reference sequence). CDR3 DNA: TGTGCCAGCAGATTGGGATCAGGGGCTGGGGCCAACGTCCTGACTTTC. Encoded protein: CASRLGSGAGANVLTF.

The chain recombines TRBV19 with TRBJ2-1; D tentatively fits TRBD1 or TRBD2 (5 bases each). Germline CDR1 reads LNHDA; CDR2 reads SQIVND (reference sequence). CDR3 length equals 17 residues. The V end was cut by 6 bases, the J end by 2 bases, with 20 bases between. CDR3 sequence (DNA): TGTGCCAGTAGACGGGACCCTACCACAATAGCCTACAATGAGCAGTTCTTC. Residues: CASRRDPTTIAYNEQFF.

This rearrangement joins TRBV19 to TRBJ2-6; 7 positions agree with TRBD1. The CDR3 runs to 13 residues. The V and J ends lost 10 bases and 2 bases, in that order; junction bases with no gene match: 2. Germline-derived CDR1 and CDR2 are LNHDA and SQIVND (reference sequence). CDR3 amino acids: CATTGAGANVLTF. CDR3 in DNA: TGTGCCACTACAGGGGCTGGGGCCAACGTCCTGACTTTC.

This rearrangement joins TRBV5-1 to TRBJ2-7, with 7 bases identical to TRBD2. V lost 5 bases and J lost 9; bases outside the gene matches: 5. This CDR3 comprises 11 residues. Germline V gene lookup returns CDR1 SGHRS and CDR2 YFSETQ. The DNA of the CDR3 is TGCGCCAGCAGGTCGGCTAGCGGGCAGTACTTC. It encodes CASRSASGQYF.

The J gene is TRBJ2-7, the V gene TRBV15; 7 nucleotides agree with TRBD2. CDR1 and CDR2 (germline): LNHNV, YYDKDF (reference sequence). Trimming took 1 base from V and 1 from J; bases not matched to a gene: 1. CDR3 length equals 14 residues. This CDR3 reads CATSRAGGSYEQYF. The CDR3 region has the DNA TGTGCCACCAGCAGAGCGGGAGGTTCCTACGAGCAGTACTTC.

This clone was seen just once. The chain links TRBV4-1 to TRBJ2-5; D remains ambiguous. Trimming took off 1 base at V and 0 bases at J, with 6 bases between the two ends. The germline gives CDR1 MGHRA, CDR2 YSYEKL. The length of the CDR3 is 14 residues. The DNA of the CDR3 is TGCGCCAGCAGCCAAGGGCCCTACCAAGAGACCCAGTACTTC. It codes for CASSQGPYQETQYF.